Presented here are 14 T cell receptor beta chains from one specimen sequenced in a study of cytomegalovirus exposure and HLA in healthy donors. Researchers ran the PCR with 60 Vbeta and 13 Jbeta primers. The method was immunoSEQ multiplex PCR; TCRdb's version includes in-frame clones alone and lacks a portion of them. The table lists over 70,000 clones, less than 75% of them singletons, with 7.5% to 9% in the top ten. Input material: PBMCs. The receptors were gathered from a middle-aged man in good health and CMV-seropositive.

This chain connects TRBV28 to TRBJ1-4; tentative D call: TRBD1 (5 bases). V was cut by 2 bases and J by 3 bases, with 10 bases left in between. Germline-derived CDR1 and CDR2 are MDHEN and SYDVKM. This CDR3 has 15 residues. CDR3 amino acids: CASSLAGTSNEKLFF. The CDR3 DNA sequence: TGTGCCAGCAGTTTAGCGGGGACGTCTAATGAAAAACTGTTTTTT.

V usage is TRBV6-1 and J usage is TRBJ1-5; D remains unclear. Germline V gene data show CDR1 as MNHNS and CDR2 as SASEGT. Trimming removed 3 bases from V and 6 bases from J, with 12 bases in between. This CDR3 has 14 residues. In DNA form, the CDR3 reads TGTGCCAGCAGTGACAGCGTATCTGGTCAGCCCCAGCATTTT. Protein sequence: CASSDSVSGQPQHF.

The chain uses TRBV5-6 and TRBJ1-3; D uncertain. The CDR3 contains 13 residues. Trimming took off 4 bases at V and 4 bases at J, with 9 bases between the two ends. Germline CDR1 reads SGHDT; CDR2 reads YYEEEE. The CDR3 loop reads CASSPSEGNTIYF. In DNA, the CDR3 is TGTGCCAGCAGCCCGAGTGAGGGAAACACCATATATTTT.

The V gene is TRBV4-1, the J gene TRBJ2-1; TRBD2 matches at 8 bases. The V gene's germline CDR1 is MGHRA and CDR2 YSYEKL. Trimming took 6 bases from V and 7 from J; bases not matched to a gene: 11. CDR3 length: 15 residues. As DNA, the CDR3 is TGCGCCAGCAGGTTCTTCGGGGGGGCGGGAAATGAGCAGTTCTTC. It specifies CASRFFGGAGNEQFF.

This clone was counted only a few times. The chain recombines TRBV27 with TRBJ2-1; 7 bases are shared with TRBD1. Germline CDR1 and CDR2: MNHEY and SMNVEV (reference sequence). The CDR3 is made up of 15 amino acids. Unmatched junction bases numbered 9, after V lost 3 bases and J lost 7 bases. The chain's CDR3 is CASSFVAGGYNEQFF. The CDR3 DNA follows: TGTGCCAGCAGTTTCGTGGCAGGGGGTTATAATGAGCAGTTCTTC.

The chain uses TRBV2 and TRBJ1-1; 10 bases are a match to TRBD1. Germline V gene sequence: CDR1 SNHLY, CDR2 FYNNEI. The J segment lost 3 bases and the V segment lost 6 bases, leaving 4 bases of the junction unmatched. This CDR3 is built from 14 residues. The CDR3 DNA reads TGTGCCAGCAGGGACAGGGGGGGGTACACTGAAGCTTTCTTT. Its translation is CASRDRGGYTEAFF.

The rearrangement uses TRBV19 and TRBJ2-7; the match to TRBD2 covers 7 bases. The ends lost 6 bases at V and 2 bases at J; junction bases unmatched: 7. The CDR3 spans 14 residues. Germline CDR1 reads LNHDA; CDR2 reads SQIVND (reference sequence). The CDR3 nucleotides are TGTGCCAGTAGCCAAGCGGGGCAAGCCTACGAGCAGTACTTC. Protein sequence: CASSQAGQAYEQYF.

The chain is built from TRBV27 and TRBJ2-7; D possibly corresponds to TRBD2 (5 bases). Germline V gene lookup returns CDR1 MNHEY and CDR2 SMNVEV (reference sequence). V dropped 4 bases and J dropped 4 bases, with 14 bases sitting between them. The CDR3 covers 14 residues. For the CDR3, the DNA is TGTGCCAGCAGTTCGGGGTTACGGGGATACGAGCAGTACTTC. Translating it yields CASSSGLRGYEQYF.

As DNA, the CDR3 is TGTGCCAGCAGTTTGCAGGGGCCATCTAATCAGCCCCAGCATTTT. Its protein is CASSLQGPSNQPQHF. This chain links TRBV28 with TRBJ1-5; D possibly corresponds to TRBD1 (6 bases). Trimming stripped 3 bases from V and 4 bases from J, with 13 bases between. Germline V lookup: CDR1 MDHEN, CDR2 SYDVKM. CDR3 length equals 15 residues.

The CDR3 nucleotides are TGTGCCAGCAGTTTTTTGTTTGCGGCTTCGAACACCGGGGAGCTGTTTTTT. Translation gives CASSFLFAASNTGELFF. The rearrangement joins TRBV27 to TRBJ2-2; D gene uncertain. This CDR3 comprises 17 residues. The V gene lost 3 bases and the J gene lost 0 bases, with 14 bases spanning the gap. Looked up from germline, CDR1 is MNHEY and CDR2 is SMNVEV (reference sequence).

The chain uses TRBV13 and TRBJ2-1; weak D call: TRBD2 (6 bases). V was clipped by 3 bases and J by 4 bases, with 13 bases between them. The CDR3 totals 15 residues. CDR1 is PRHDT, CDR2 FYEKMQ, per germline (reference sequence). In DNA form, the CDR3 reads TGTGCCAGCAGCTTTTGGGGGACTGGGTACAATGAGCAGTTCTTC. Translating gives CASSFWGTGYNEQFF.

The J gene is TRBJ1-4, the V gene TRBV7-2, with unresolved D. Germline V CDR1 and CDR2: SGHTA, FQGNSA. V lost 6 bases to trimming and J lost 6 bases, with 17 bases between them. This CDR3 region has 15 residues. CDR3 region: CASSRRAGRDEKLFF. The CDR3 nucleotides are TGTGCCAGCAGTAGGCGGGCGGGGAGGGATGAAAAACTGTTTTTT.

This rearrangement joins TRBV4-2 to TRBJ1-2; 8 nucleotides agree with TRBD1. The CDR3 consists of 14 residues. Germline CDR1 is LGHNA and CDR2 is YNFKEQ. The V gene end was trimmed by 1 base and the J gene end by 10 bases; junction bases not matched to a gene: 8. The CDR3, as DNA: TGTGCCAGCAGCCAAGGCGGGACAGGAGAGACCTACACCTTC. Protein: CASSQGGTGETYTF.

By its share, this clone is medium-sized. The chain joins TRBV10-1 to TRBJ1-5; D call uncertain. Trimming pared 1 base from V and 7 bases from J, leaving 11 bases between. This CDR3 region has 14 residues. The germline gives CDR1 WNHNN, CDR2 SYGVQD (reference sequence). The CDR3 nucleotides read TGCGCCAGCAGTGAGTGGTACCGACACCAGCCCCAGCATTTT. Amino acids: CASSEWYRHQPQHF.